This TCR beta chain appears in the sequencing data of a study of CD8 T cells in ankylosing spondylitis. Each TCR beta library was made by quantitative 5'-RACE that incorporated molecular barcodes. Each CDR3 protein gets one entry after TCRdb re-called the 5' RACE reads with MiXCR. Of roughly 230,000 distinct CDR3 sequences in the sample, 15% to 20% are singletons; the top ten hold over 25%. Study outcomes and limitations: Clones that were linked to disease were CD8+ and were relatively rare in peripheral blood.

V was trimmed by 6 bases and J by 0 bases, leaving 12 bases between them. Germline values: CDR1 SQVTM, CDR2 ANQGSEA. The CDR3 is 13 residues long. Of note for this clonotype: Its antigen remains unidentified.

The V gene is TRBV29-1, the J gene TRBJ2-7; weak D call: TRBD2 (6 bases). This TCR came from a male donor with ankylosing spondylitis or in good health (not recorded which). Sequenced material: blood, either unsorted or a sorted T cell fraction (not recorded which). CDR3 sequence: CSVGSDYSYEQYF. The CDR3 region has the DNA TGCAGCGTGGGGTCGGACTACTCCTACGAGCAGTACTTC.